Listed below are T cell receptor beta chains from one sample, sequenced in a study of Ad26.COV2.S vaccination and SARS-CoV-2 variants. TCRdb's table, derived via immunoSEQ multiplex PCR, lists solely in-frame clones and lacks some. This sample has about 350,000 clones, with more than 75% found just once. The sample here was peripheral blood, taken in a trial of Ad26.COV2.S vaccine versus placebo. Every receptor here comes from a person aged 18-65 years who received the Ad26.COV2.S COVID-19 vaccine or a placebo. CDR3s include the opening cysteine and the closing phenylalanine or tryptophan. The D gene is left open where the match is weak. Rows may omit the clone size; those that give it use once, few, many or a size class.

abundance	d_gene	v_gene	j_gene	CDR3nt	CDR3aa
NA	NA	TRBV3-1/TRBV3-2	TRBJ1-1	TGTGCCAGCAGCCGGGATCAGGGATTCCCTGAAGCTTTCTTT	CASSRDQGFPEAFF
NA	NA	TRBV6-2/TRBV6-3	TRBJ2-4	TGTGCCAGCAGTTACTTTGGCAGGGGCGAAAACATTCAGTACTTC	CASSYFGRGENIQYF
NA	NA	TRBV3-1/TRBV3-2	TRBJ2-7	TGTGCCAGCAGCCAAGATCTGATAGCAATCTACGAGCAGTACTTC	CASSQDLIAIYEQYF
NA	NA	TRBV5-8	TRBJ2-7	TGTGCCAGCAGCTTGGACCGGGGATACGAGCAGTACTTC	CASSLDRGYEQYF
few	NA	TRBV6-2/TRBV6-3	TRBJ1-6	TGTGCCAGCAGTTACGAACCCCGAAGATCACCCCTCCACTTT	CASSYEPRRSPLHF
NA	TRBD1	TRBV19	TRBJ2-7	TGTGCCAGTAGTACGTGGACAGGGGAAACGTACTTC	CASSTWTGETYF
NA	TRBD2	TRBV7-8	TRBJ2-3	TGTGCCAGCAGCTCACCGACTAGCGGGGTCTATACGCAGTATTTT	CASSSPTSGVYTQYF
NA	NA	TRBV10-3	TRBJ1-2	TGTGCCATCGGTGGGGATGGCTACACCTTC	CAIGGDGYTF
few	NA	TRBV6-1	TRBJ1-3	TGTGCCAGCAGTGAGACTTTTAGGGACACATATTTT	CASSETFRDTYF
once	NA	TRBV18	TRBJ2-1	TGTGCCAGCCACCGGGTCCGAGGTTACAATGAGCAGTTCTTC	CASHRVRGYNEQFF
NA	NA	TRBV5-1	TRBJ1-4	TGCGCCAGCAGCTTGCGGGGGCTTAATGAAAAACTGTTTTTT	CASSLRGLNEKLFF
NA	NA	TRBV6-1	TRBJ1-6	TGTGCCAGCAGTGAATCCGTGGGAGTTTCACCCCTCCACTTT	CASSESVGVSPLHF
once	TRBD2	TRBV6-5	TRBJ2-1	TGTGCCAGCAGTTTGTCTAGCGGGGGTCTAAATGAGCAGTTCTTC	CASSLSSGGLNEQFF
NA	TRBD2	TRBV5-1	TRBJ2-7	TGCGCCAGCAGCTCGCCTACCGGGACTAGCGGGAGAGCTTACTCCTACGAGCAGTACTTC	CASSSPTGTSGRAYSYEQYF
NA	NA	TRBV30	TRBJ1-6	TGTGCCTGGAAAGGACCGAGAAATAATTCACCCCTCCACTTT	CAWKGPRNNSPLHF